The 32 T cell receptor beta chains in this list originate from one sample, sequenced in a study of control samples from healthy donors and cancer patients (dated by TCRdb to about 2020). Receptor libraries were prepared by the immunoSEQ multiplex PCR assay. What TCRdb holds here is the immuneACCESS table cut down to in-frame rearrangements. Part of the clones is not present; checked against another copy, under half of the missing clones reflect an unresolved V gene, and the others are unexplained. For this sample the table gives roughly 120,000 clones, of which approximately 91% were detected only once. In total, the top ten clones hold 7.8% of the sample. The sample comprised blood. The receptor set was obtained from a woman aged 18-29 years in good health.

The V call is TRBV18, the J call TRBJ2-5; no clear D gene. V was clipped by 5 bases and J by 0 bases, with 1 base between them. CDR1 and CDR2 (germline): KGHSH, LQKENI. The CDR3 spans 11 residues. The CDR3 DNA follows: TGTGCCAGCTCAAACCAAGAGACCCAGTACTTC. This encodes CASSNQETQYF.

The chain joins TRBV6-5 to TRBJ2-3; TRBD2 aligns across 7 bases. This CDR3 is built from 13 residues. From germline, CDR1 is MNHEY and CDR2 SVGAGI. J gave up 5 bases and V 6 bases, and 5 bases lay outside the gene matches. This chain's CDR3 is CASRGGDIDTQYF. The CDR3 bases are TGTGCCAGCAGGGGAGGGGATATAGATACGCAGTATTTT.

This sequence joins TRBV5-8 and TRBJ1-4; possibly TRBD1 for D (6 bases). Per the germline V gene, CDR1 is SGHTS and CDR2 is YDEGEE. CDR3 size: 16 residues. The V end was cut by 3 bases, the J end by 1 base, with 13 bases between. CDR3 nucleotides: TGTGCCAGCAGCTCGGGAGCAGGGGTAACTAATGAAAAACTGTTTTTT. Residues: CASSSGAGVTNEKLFF. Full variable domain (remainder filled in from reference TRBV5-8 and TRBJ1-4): EAGVTQSPTHLIKTRGQQATLRCSPISGHTSVYWYQQALGLGLQFLLWYDEGEERNRGNFPPRFSGRQFPNYSSELNVNALELEDSALYLCASSSGAGVTNEKLFFGSGTQLSVL.

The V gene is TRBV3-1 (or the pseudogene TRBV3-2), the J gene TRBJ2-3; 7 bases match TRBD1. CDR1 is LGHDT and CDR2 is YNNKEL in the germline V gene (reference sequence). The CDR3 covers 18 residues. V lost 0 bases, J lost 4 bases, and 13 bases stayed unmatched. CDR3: CASSQEPPKGARADTQYF. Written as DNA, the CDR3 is TGTGCCAGCAGCCAAGAGCCGCCCAAGGGGGCCAGGGCAGATACGCAGTATTTT.

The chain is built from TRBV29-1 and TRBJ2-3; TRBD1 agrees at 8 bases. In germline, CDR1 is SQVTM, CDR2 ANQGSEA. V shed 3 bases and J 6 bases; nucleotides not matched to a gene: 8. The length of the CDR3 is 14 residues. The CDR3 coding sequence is TGCAGCGTTGATGCGGACAGGGTCGCGGATACGCAGTATTTT. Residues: CSVDADRVADTQYF.

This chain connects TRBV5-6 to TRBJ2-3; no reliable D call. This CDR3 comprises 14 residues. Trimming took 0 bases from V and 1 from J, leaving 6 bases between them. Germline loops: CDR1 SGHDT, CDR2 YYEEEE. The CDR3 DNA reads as TGTGCCAGCAGCTTGGTCAGAGGCACAGATACGCAGTATTTT. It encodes CASSLVRGTDTQYF.

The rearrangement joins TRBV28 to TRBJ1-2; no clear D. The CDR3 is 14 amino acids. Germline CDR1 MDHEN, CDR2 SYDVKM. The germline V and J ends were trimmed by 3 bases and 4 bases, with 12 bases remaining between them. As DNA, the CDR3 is TGTGCCAGCAGTTTTATCTTCTCGGCCTATGGCTACACCTTC. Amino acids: CASSFIFSAYGYTF.

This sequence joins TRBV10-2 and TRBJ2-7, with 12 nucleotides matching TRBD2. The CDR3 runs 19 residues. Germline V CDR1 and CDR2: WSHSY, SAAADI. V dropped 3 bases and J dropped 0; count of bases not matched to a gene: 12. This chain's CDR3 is CASSDPLSSTSGSSYEQYF. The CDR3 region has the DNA TGCGCCAGCAGTGACCCACTATCGTCGACTAGCGGGAGCTCCTACGAGCAGTACTTC.

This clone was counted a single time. The CDR3 region has the DNA TGTGCCATCAGTGAGATAGCGGCGGGAACTAACTATGGCTACACCTTC. Translated: CAISEIAAGTNYGYTF. V usage is TRBV10-3 and J usage is TRBJ1-2; D uncertain. The CDR3 is 16 residues long. Germline CDR1 ENHRY, CDR2 SYGVKD. V lost 2 bases to trimming and J lost 0 bases, with 13 bases between them.

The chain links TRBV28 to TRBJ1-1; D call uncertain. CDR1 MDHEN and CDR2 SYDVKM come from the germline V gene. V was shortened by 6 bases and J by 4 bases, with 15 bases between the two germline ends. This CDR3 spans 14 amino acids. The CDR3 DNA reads TGTGCCAGCAGCAAAGGTGGGGTAGGCACTGAAGCTTTCTTT. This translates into CASSKGGVGTEAFF.

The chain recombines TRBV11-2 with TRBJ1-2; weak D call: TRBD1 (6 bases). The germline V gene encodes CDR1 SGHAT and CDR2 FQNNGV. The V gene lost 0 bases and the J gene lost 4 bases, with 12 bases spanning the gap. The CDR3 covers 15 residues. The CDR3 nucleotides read TGTGCCAGCAGCTTAGATTGGCAGGGGAGCTATGGCTACACCTTC. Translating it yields CASSLDWQGSYGYTF.

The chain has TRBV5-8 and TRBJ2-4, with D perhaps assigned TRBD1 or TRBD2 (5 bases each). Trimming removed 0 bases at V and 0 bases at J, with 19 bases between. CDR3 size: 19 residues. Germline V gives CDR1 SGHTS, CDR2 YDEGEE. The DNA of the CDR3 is TGTGCCAGCAGCTTGGATCTTATCTGGTTTGGGGGAGCCAAAAACATTCAGTACTTC. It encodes CASSLDLIWFGGAKNIQYF.

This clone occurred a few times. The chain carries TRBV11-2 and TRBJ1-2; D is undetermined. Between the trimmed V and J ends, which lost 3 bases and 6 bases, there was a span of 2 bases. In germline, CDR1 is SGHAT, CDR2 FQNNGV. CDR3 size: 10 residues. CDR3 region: CASSLDGYTF. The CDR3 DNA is TGTGCCAGCAGCTTGGATGGCTACACCTTC.

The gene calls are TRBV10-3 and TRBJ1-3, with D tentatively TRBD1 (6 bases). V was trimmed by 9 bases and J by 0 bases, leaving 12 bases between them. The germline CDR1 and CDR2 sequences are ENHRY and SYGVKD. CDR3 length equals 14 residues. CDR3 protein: CAIYSGDSGNTIYF. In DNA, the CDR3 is TGTGCCATTTATTCAGGGGACTCTGGAAACACCATATATTTT.

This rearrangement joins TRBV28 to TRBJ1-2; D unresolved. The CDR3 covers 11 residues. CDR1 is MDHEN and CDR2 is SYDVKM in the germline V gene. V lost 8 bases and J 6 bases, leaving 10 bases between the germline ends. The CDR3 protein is CASSWTDGYTF. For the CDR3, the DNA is TGTGCCAGCTCATGGACGGATGGCTACACCTTC.

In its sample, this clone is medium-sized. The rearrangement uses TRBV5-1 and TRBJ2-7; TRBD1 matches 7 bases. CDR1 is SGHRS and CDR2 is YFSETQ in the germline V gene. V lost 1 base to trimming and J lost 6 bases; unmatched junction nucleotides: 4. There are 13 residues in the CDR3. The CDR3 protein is CASSLKGALEQYF. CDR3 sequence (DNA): TGCGCCAGCAGCTTGAAGGGGGCGCTCGAGCAGTACTTC.

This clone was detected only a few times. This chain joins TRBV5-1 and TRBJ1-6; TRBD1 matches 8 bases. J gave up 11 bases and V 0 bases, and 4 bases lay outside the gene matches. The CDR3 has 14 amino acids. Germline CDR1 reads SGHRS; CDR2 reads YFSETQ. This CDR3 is CASSLDRGTPPLHF. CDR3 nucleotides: TGCGCCAGCAGCTTGGACAGGGGGACCCCACCCCTCCACTTT.

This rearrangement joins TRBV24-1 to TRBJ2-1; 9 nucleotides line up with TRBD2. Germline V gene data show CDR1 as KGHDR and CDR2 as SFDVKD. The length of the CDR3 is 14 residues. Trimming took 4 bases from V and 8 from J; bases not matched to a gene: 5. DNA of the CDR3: TGTGCCACCAGTGACGGGACTAGCAGATATGAGCAGTTCTTC. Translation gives CATSDGTSRYEQFF.

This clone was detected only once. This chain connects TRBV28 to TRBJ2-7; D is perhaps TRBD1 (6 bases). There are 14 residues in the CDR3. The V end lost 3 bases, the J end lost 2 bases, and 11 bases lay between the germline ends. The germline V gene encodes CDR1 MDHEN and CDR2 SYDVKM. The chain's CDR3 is CASSFRQEPYEQYF. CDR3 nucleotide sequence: TGTGCCAGCAGTTTTAGACAGGAGCCCTACGAGCAGTACTTC. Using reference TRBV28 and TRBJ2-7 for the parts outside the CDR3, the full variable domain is DVKVTQSSRYLVKRTGEKVFLECVQDMDHENMFWYRQDPGLGLRLIYFSYDVKMKEKGDIPEGYSVSREKKERFSLILESASTNQTSMYLCASSFRQEPYEQYFGPGTRLTVT.

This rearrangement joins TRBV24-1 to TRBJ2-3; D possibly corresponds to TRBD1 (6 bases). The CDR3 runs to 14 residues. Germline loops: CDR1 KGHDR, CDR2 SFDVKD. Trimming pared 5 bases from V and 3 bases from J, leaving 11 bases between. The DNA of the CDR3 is TGTGCCACCAGTGGAGGACAGATAACAGATACGCAGTATTTT. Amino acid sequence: CATSGGQITDTQYF.

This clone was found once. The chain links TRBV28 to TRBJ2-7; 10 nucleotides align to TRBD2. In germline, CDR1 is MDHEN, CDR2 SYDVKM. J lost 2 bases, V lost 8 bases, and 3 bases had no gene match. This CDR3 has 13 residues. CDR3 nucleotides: TGTGCCAGCCGAGCGGGAGGGCCCTACGAGCAGTACTTC. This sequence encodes CASRAGGPYEQYF.

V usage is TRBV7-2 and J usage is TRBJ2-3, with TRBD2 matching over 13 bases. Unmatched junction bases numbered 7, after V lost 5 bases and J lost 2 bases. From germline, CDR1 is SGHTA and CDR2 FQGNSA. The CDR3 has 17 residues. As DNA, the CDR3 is TGTGCCAGCAGCCCTACGGGACTAGCGGGGTACACAGATACGCAGTATTTT. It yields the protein CASSPTGLAGYTDTQYF.

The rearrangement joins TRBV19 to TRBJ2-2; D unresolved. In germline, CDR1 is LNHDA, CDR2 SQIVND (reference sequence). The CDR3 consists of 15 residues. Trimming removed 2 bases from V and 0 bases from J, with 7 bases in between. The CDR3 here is CASSIRTSNTGELFF. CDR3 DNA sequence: TGTGCCAGTAGTATACGGACCTCGAACACCGGGGAGCTGTTTTTT.

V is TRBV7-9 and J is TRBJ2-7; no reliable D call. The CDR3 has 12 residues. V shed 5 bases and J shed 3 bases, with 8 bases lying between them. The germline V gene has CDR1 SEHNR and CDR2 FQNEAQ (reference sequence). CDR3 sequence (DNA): TGTGCCAGCAGCACCCAGGACTACGAGCAGTACTTC. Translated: CASSTQDYEQYF.

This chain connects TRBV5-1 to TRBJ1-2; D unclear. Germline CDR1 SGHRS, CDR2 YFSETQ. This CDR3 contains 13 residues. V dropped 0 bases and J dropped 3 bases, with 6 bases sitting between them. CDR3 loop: CASSLVGDYGYTF. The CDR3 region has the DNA TGCGCCAGCAGCTTGGTAGGAGACTATGGCTACACCTTC.

DNA for the CDR3: TGTGCCACCAGTGGTGGTTTCGGGGCAGGCCTCTACGAGCAGTACTTC. Translating it yields CATSGGFGAGLYEQYF. The chain carries TRBV24-1 and TRBJ2-7; D might be TRBD1 or TRBD2, each matching 5 bases. This CDR3 has 16 amino acids. V was trimmed by 5 bases and J by 3 bases, leaving 19 bases between them. The germline V gene has CDR1 KGHDR and CDR2 SFDVKD.

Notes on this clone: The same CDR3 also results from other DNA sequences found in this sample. The DNA for the CDR3 is TGTGCCAGCAGCTTAGGGACAGATACGCAGTATTTT. It codes for CASSLGTDTQYF. The J gene is TRBJ2-3, the V gene TRBV7-9; D remains unclear. CDR1 and CDR2 (germline): SEHNR, FQNEAQ (reference sequence). This CDR3 is built from 12 residues. V lost 1 base and J 3 bases, leaving 2 bases between the germline ends.

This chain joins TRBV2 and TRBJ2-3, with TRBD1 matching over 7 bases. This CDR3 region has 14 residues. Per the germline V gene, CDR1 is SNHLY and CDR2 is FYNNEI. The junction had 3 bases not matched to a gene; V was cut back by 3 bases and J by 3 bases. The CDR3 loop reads CASSEGTATDTQYF. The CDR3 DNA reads TGTGCCAGCAGTGAGGGGACAGCTACAGATACGCAGTATTTT.

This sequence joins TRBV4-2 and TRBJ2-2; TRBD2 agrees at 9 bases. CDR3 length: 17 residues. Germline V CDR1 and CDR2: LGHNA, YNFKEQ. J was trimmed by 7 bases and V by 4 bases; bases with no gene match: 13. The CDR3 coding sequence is TGTGCCAGCAGCCGAGGATCCCTAGCGGGATACGGCGGGGAGCTGTTTTTT. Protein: CASSRGSLAGYGGELFF.

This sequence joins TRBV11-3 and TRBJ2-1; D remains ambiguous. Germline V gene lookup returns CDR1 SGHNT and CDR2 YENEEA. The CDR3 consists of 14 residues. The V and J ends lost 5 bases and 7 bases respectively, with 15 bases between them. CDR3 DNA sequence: TGTGCCAGCAGCCAGTCTCAATACGTAAATGAGCAGTTCTTC. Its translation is CASSQSQYVNEQFF.

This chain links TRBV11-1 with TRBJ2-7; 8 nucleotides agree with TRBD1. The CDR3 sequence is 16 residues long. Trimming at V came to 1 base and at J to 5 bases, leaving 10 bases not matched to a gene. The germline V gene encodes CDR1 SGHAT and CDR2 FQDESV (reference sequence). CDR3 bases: TGTGCCAGCAGCTTAGGACCGGGACAGGAACGCGACGAGCAGTACTTC. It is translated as CASSLGPGQERDEQYF.

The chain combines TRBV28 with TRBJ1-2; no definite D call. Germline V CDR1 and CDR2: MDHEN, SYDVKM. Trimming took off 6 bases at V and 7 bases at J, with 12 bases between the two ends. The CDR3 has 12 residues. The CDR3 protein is CASRPRQVGYTF. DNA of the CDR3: TGTGCCAGCAGACCTAGACAAGTTGGCTACACCTTC.